The sequence of this T cell receptor (beta chain) was determined in a study of blood T cell repertoires in COVID-19. About the study: From the United States, Italy and Spain came samples of acute and convalescent COVID-19. Nucleic acid was either cDNA or gDNA, and it came from T cells, B-cell-depleted T cells, or PBMCs.

The CDR3 covers 16 residues. V lost 3 bases to trimming and J lost 0 bases, with 11 bases between them. Germline loops: CDR1 SGHAT, CDR2 FQNNGV. Study processing details: Researchers report that nucleated cell counts were estimated from reference gene primer amplification. The table came from immunoSEQ multiplex PCR; TCRdb's copy has only in-frame clones and leaves some out. The D gene and trimming were derived from the DNA, and the V and J assignments and clone size from that table. The profile shows 30,000 to 40,000 clones, more than 75% of them singletons. The V gene is TRBV11-2, the J gene TRBJ1-4, with TRBD1 as a possible D gene (5 bases). This TCR was sampled from an older man with acute or convalescent COVID-19. The sequenced sample was peripheral blood. The chain's CDR3 is CASSFRRGTTNEKLFF. The CDR3 DNA reads TGTGCCAGCAGCTTCAGGAGGGGTACAACTAATGAAAAACTGTTTTTT.